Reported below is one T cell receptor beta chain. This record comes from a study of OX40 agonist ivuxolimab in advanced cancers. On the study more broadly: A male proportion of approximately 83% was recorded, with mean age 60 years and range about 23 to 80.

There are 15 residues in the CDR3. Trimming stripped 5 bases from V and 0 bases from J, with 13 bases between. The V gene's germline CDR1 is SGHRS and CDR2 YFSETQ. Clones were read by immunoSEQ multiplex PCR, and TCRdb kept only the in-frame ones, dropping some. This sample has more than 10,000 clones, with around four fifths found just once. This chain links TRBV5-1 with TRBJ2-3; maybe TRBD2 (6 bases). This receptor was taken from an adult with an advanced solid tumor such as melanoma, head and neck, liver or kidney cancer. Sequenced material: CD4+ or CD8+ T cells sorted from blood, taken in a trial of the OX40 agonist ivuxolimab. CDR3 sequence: CASSRRRDSTDTQYF. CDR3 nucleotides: TGCGCCAGCAGTAGACGGCGGGATAGCACAGATACGCAGTATTTT. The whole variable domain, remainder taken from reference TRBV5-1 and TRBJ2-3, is KAGVTQTPRYLIKTRGQQVTLSCSPISGHRSVSWYQQTPGQGLQFLFEYFSETQRNKGNFPGRFSGRQFSNSRSEMNVSTLELGDSALYLCASSRRRDSTDTQYFGPGTRLTVL.